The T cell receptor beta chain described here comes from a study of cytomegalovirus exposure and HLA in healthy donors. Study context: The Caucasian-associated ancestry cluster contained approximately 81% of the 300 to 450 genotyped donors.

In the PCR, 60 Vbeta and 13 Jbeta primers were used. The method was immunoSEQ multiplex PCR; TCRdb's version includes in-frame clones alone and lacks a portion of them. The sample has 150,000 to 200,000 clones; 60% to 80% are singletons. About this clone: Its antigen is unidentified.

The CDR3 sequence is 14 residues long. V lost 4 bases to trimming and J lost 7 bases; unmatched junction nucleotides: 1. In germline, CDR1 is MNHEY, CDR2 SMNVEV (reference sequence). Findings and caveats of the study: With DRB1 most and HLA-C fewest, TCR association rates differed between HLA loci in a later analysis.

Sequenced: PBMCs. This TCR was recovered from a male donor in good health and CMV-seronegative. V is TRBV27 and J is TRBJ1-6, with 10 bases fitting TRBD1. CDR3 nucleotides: TGTGCCAGCAGTTCGACAGGGGGCAATTCACCCCTCCACTTT. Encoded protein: CASSSTGGNSPLHF.